This T cell receptor (beta chain) appears in the sequencing data of a study of CD8 T cells in Susac syndrome. CDR1 and CDR2 from the germline V gene are SGHRS and YFSETQ. Deletions cut 0 bases from V and 8 bases from J, with 9 bases between. The CDR3 extends over 13 amino acids. RNA was extracted with the RNeasy kit, and a quantity of 0.5 to 1 ug was reverse transcribed using random hexamers. Multiplex PCR with immunoSEQ amplified the TCR beta CDR3 across 54 Vbeta and 13 Jbeta. TCRdb processed the immunoSEQ multiplex PCR reads anew with MiXCR; each CDR3 protein has one entry. The sample lists over 95,000 distinct CDR3 sequences; about 90% were seen once. TCR beta sequencing was performed on blood CD8+ and CD4+ T cells. The control participants were healthy donors, and these controls were matched with respect to both age and sex. TEMRA cells were FACS-enriched, while CD8+ and CD4+ T cells were negatively isolated.

This clonotype was sampled from a human donor in good health. This sequence joins TRBV5-1 and TRBJ2-1; no definite D call. Material for sequencing was CD8+ T cells from PBMCs. The CDR3, as DNA: TGCGCCAGCAGCTTGGTGCTGGGTGATGAGCAGTTCTTC. It codes for CASSLVLGDEQFF. The full variable domain, rest sourced from reference TRBV5-1 and TRBJ2-1, is KAGVTQTPRYLIKTRGQQVTLSCSPISGHRSVSWYQQTPGQGLQFLFEYFSETQRNKGNFPGRFSGRQFSNSRSEMNVSTLELGDSALYLCASSLVLGDEQFFGPGTRLTVL.